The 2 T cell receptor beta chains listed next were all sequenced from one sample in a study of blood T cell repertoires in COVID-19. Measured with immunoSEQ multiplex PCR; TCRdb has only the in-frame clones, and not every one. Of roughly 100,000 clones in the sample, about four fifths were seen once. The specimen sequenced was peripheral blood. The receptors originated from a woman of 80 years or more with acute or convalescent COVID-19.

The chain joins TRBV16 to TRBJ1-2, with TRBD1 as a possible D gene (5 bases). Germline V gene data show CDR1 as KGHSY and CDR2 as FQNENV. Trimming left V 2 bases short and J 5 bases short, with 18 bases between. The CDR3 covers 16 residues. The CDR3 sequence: CASSQPGTGVKYGYTF. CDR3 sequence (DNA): TGTGCCAGCAGCCAACCCGGGACTGGAGTGAAGTATGGCTACACCTTC. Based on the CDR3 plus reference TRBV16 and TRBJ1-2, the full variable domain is GEEVAQTPKHLVRGEGQKAKLYCAPIKGHSYVFWYQQVLKNEFKFLISFQNENVFDETGMPKERFSAKCLPNSPCSLEIQATKLEDSAVYFCASSQPGTGVKYGYTFGSGTRLTVV.

DNA for the CDR3: TGTGCCAGCAGTTTAGGGACAGGGGGCGAAGTTAGCAATCAGCCCCAGCATTTT. Translation gives CASSLGTGGEVSNQPQHF. The chain is built from TRBV28 and TRBJ1-5, with 12 nucleotides matching TRBD1. Unmatched junction bases numbered 5, after V lost 2 bases and J lost 0 bases. Germline V gene sequence: CDR1 MDHEN, CDR2 SYDVKM. CDR3 length: 18 residues.